These 20 T cell receptor beta chains share one sample of origin, sequenced in a study of T-cell memory formation after mild COVID-19. TCRdb reprocessed the 5' RACE reads with MiXCR, giving one entry per CDR3 protein. The repertoire has roughly 350,000 distinct CDR3 sequences, roughly 15% of them found once; the top ten carry over 20%. Sequencing was carried out using PBMCs or a T cell subset sorted from them (not recorded which). These receptors all come from a man younger than 35 who had mild COVID-19 (a few samples of this study predate the infection). Cell type and time point are not known.

This clonotype was counted between two and nine times. The chain uses TRBV5-4 and TRBJ2-1; D unclear. The V gene's germline CDR1 is SGHNT and CDR2 YYREEE (reference sequence). Trimming stripped 5 bases from V and 4 bases from J, with 10 bases between. This CDR3 has 13 residues. For the CDR3, the DNA is TGTGCCAGCAGTCTGGACGAGTACAATGAGCAGTTCTTC. Translating gives CASSLDEYNEQFF.

This clonotype was seen more than once but under ten times. The chain recombines TRBV5-6 with TRBJ2-3; tentative D call: TRBD1 (6 bases). The CDR3 has 15 residues. The ends were cut back, 4 bases at V and 6 bases at J, with 18 bases in the middle. Germline CDR1 and CDR2: SGHDT and YYEEEE. CDR3 sequence (DNA): TGTGCCAGCAGCCCAGGACAGTTAGTCACGGATACGCAGTATTTT. Amino acids: CASSPGQLVTDTQYF.

This clonotype was detected only a few times. The chain combines TRBV6-4 with TRBJ2-5; D perhaps matches TRBD2 (6 bases). Germline lookup yields CDR1 MRHNA and CDR2 SNTAGT. The V end was cut by 1 base, the J end by 7 bases, with 13 bases between. This CDR3 is 14 amino acids long. This chain's CDR3 is CASSDLAGSGTQYF. DNA for the CDR3: TGTGCCAGCAGTGACTTGGCGGGGTCCGGGACCCAGTACTTC.

This chain uses TRBV7-8 with TRBJ2-7; no clear D. The V gene lost 5 bases and the J gene lost 2 bases, with 7 bases spanning the gap. The germline CDR1 and CDR2 sequences are SGHVS and FQNEAQ. The CDR3 runs 12 residues. CDR3 protein: CASSDPTYEQYF. CDR3 DNA: TGTGCCAGCAGCGACCCAACCTACGAGCAGTACTTC.

This clonotype was recorded a few times. The V gene is TRBV15, the J gene TRBJ2-1, with a tentative D call TRBD1 (5 bases). V was trimmed by 0 bases and J by 2 bases, leaving 8 bases between them. CDR1 and CDR2 (germline): LNHNV, YYDKDF (reference sequence). The CDR3 totals 15 residues. The CDR3, as DNA: TGTGCCACCAGCAGAGATTGGGGCGCCTACAATGAGCAGTTCTTC. Translation gives CATSRDWGAYNEQFF.

The chain is built from TRBV12-3 or TRBV12-4 and TRBJ1-5; 7 bases are a match to TRBD1. This CDR3 spans 15 amino acids. V lost 6 bases and J lost 0; bases outside the gene matches: 5. The CDR3 spells CASRPQGVSNQPQHF. Here the CDR3 DNA reads TGTGCCAGCAGACCGCAGGGGGTTAGCAATCAGCCCCAGCATTTT.

The table lists this clonotype with a few counts. The rearrangement links TRBV19 to TRBJ1-2; 8 bases are shared with TRBD1. Trimming took 7 bases from V and 4 from J; bases not matched to a gene: 8. Germline V gene data show CDR1 as LNHDA and CDR2 as SQIVND (reference sequence). The CDR3 runs 14 residues. CDR3 nucleotide sequence: TGTGCCAGTACCATGGTCGACAGGGGCTATGGCTACACCTTC. It yields the protein CASTMVDRGYGYTF.

The chain employs TRBV28 and TRBJ2-7, with a weak D call TRBD2 (6 bases). V dropped 4 bases and J dropped 12 bases, with 22 bases sitting between them. This CDR3 spans 14 amino acids. CDR1 is MDHEN and CDR2 is SYDVKM in the germline V gene. CDR3 amino acids: CASSSPGPGRGSYV. The DNA of the CDR3 is TGTGCCAGCAGTTCCCCAGGCCCCGGGAGAGGTTCGTACGTC.

The chain combines TRBV6-6 with TRBJ2-7, with a weak D call TRBD2 (6 bases). The germline V gene has CDR1 MNHNY and CDR2 SVGAGI (reference sequence). With 2 bases removed from V and 0 bases from J, the gap between germline ends came to 23 bases. This CDR3 is built from 19 residues. The CDR3 nucleotides are TGTGCCAGCAGTTACCTGGGACTGTCTTTATCTACGAGCTCCTACGAGCAGTACTTC. This translates into CASSYLGLSLSTSSYEQYF.

This clonotype was observed a handful of times. The rearrangement uses TRBV2 and TRBJ2-5; no clear D. Germline V gives CDR1 SNHLY, CDR2 FYNNEI. The CDR3 has 13 amino acids. Trimming stripped 4 bases from V and 2 bases from J, with 8 bases between. For the CDR3, the DNA is TGTGCCAGCAGTGGTAGCAAGCAAGAGACCCAGTACTTC. It translates to CASSGSKQETQYF.

The chain combines TRBV5-1 with TRBJ2-3; TRBD2 might be the D (7 bases). The CDR3 consists of 15 residues. Germline CDR1 is SGHRS and CDR2 is YFSETQ. Trimming left V 0 bases short and J 3 bases short, with 11 bases between. CDR3 nucleotides: TGCGCCAGCAGCTTGGAAGGGAGGGGGACAGATACGCAGTATTTT. It yields the protein CASSLEGRGTDTQYF.

There are many counts of this clonotype. The chain links TRBV5-1 to TRBJ2-4; 8 bases match TRBD1. The CDR3 is made up of 12 amino acids. Trimming took 4 bases from V and 10 from J; bases not matched to a gene: 4. Germline CDR1 reads SGHRS; CDR2 reads YFSETQ. Here the CDR3 DNA reads TGCGCCAGCAGCGAGGGACAGGAGATTCAGTACTTC. Encoded protein: CASSEGQEIQYF.

This clonotype appeared a few times. The chain employs TRBV4-2 and TRBJ2-7; possibly TRBD2 for D (6 bases). The CDR3 length is 16 residues. V was cut by 1 base and J by 7 bases, with 20 bases left in between. CDR1 is LGHNA and CDR2 is YNFKEQ in the germline V gene. This chain's CDR3 is CASSQGGLTEPGEQYF. The DNA for the CDR3 is TGTGCCAGCAGCCAAGGGGGACTTACCGAACCGGGGGAGCAGTACTTC.

This clonotype came up a few times. The chain uses TRBV12-3 or TRBV12-4 and TRBJ2-3, with 8 bases identical to TRBD2. This CDR3 has 16 residues. Trimming at V came to 3 bases and at J to 2 bases, leaving 7 bases not matched to a gene. The CDR3 DNA is TGTGCCAGCAGTTTCTTGGGAGCGGGGGTCACAGATACGCAGTATTTT. Translation: CASSFLGAGVTDTQYF.

This clonotype was counted between two and nine times. The chain employs TRBV28 and TRBJ2-3; TRBD1 matches at 9 bases. J lost 2 bases, V lost 2 bases, and 2 bases had no gene match. This CDR3 is 15 amino acids long. In germline, CDR1 is MDHEN, CDR2 SYDVKM. DNA for the CDR3: TGTGCCAGCAGTTTAGGGACAGGGCCCACAGATACGCAGTATTTT. It translates to CASSLGTGPTDTQYF. Full variable domain (outside the CDR3, taken from reference TRBV28 and TRBJ2-3): DVKVTQSSRYLVKRTGEKVFLECVQDMDHENMFWYRQDPGLGLRLIYFSYDVKMKEKGDIPEGYSVSREKKERFSLILESASTNQTSMYLCASSLGTGPTDTQYFGPGTRLTVL.

Ten or more counts support this clonotype. V gene TRBV27 combines with J gene TRBJ1-1, with 8 bases that match TRBD1. This CDR3 spans 15 amino acids. Germline-derived CDR1 and CDR2 are MNHEY and SMNVEV (reference sequence). Losses at the gene ends were 4 bases for V and 1 base for J; bases not matched to a gene: 5. CDR3 region: CASSSGGTGNTEAFF. The DNA for the CDR3 is TGTGCCAGCAGTTCCGGCGGGACAGGGAACACTGAAGCTTTCTTT.

This clonotype was found a few times. The chain is built from TRBV20-1 and TRBJ1-5; 9 bases align to TRBD1. The CDR3 covers 14 residues. The germline V gene encodes CDR1 DFQATT and CDR2 SNEGSKA (reference sequence). V gave up 3 bases and J gave up 6 bases; unmatched junction bases: 6. The CDR3 nucleotides read TGCAGTGCTAGTGGCGGGACAGGGTTTCAGCCCCAGCATTTT. This gives the protein CSASGGTGFQPQHF.

The CDR3 DNA reads TGTGCCAGCAGCTTAGACACGGTCTACGGCTACACCTTC. It translates to CASSLDTVYGYTF. The chain carries TRBV7-8 and TRBJ1-2, with D hard to call. The germline V and J ends were trimmed by 1 base and 8 bases, with 11 bases remaining between them. The germline CDR1 and CDR2 sequences are SGHVS and FQNEAQ. This CDR3 spans 13 amino acids.

V usage is TRBV3-1 and J usage is TRBJ1-1; no firm D call. Germline V gene sequence: CDR1 LGHDT, CDR2 YNNKEL (reference sequence). There are 12 residues in the CDR3. Trimming took off 1 base at V and 6 bases at J, with 6 bases between the two ends. DNA for the CDR3: TGTGCCAGCAGCCAAGCGCGGGCTGAAGCTTTCTTT. Encoded protein: CASSQARAEAFF.

This clonotype was detected many times. The V and J genes are TRBV11-2 and TRBJ2-1; TRBD2 aligns across 16 bases. Germline loops: CDR1 SGHAT, CDR2 FQNNGV. V lost 6 bases to trimming and J lost 10 bases; unmatched junction nucleotides: 6. The CDR3 totals 15 residues. CDR3 in amino acids: CASRGTSGGAGEQFF. The CDR3 DNA reads as TGTGCCAGCAGGGGGACTAGCGGGGGGGCCGGCGAGCAGTTCTTC.